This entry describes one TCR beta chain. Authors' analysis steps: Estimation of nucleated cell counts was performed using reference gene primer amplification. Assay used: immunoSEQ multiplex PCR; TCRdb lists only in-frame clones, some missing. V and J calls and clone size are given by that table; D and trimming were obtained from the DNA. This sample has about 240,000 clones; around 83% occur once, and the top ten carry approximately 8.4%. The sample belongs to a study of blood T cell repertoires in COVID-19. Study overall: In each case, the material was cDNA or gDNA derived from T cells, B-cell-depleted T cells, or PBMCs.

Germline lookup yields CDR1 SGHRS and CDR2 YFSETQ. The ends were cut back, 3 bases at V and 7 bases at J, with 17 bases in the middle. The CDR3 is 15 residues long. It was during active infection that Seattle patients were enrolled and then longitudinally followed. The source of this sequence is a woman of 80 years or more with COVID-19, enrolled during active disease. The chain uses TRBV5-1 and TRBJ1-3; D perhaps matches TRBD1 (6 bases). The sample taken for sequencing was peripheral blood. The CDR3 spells CASSWGPDLGNTIYF. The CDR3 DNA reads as TGCGCCAGCAGCTGGGGGCCCGACTTGGGGAACACCATATATTTT.